Following are 28 T cell receptor beta chains from one sample sequenced in a study of T-cell reconstitution after alpha-beta-depleted transplantation in children. Construction of the TCRbeta library involved unique molecular identifiers. TCRdb analysed the PCR reads with MiXCR anew, one entry per CDR3 protein. There are 500,000 to 750,000 distinct CDR3 sequences in the sample; roughly 13% occur only once, and approximately 2% lies in the top ten. Sequencing used PBMCs, mostly from graft donor cells, obtained 360 days after TCRalphabeta/CD19-depleted stem cell transplant. These receptors came from a male patient aged 10 to 17 who had a stem cell transplant for acute myeloid leukemia, so the T cells may come from the graft donor.

The rearrangement links TRBV28 to TRBJ2-1, with 13 positions matching TRBD2. This CDR3 contains 19 residues. V lost 2 bases, J lost 7 bases, and 14 bases stayed unmatched. Germline CDR1 reads MDHEN; CDR2 reads SYDVKM. The CDR3 loop is CASSLRFPGLAGKGNEQFF. For the CDR3, the DNA is TGTGCCAGCAGTTTAAGGTTCCCGGGACTAGCGGGAAAGGGGAATGAGCAGTTCTTC. Supplemented by reference TRBV28 and TRBJ2-1, the full variable domain reads DVKVTQSSRYLVKRTGEKVFLECVQDMDHENMFWYRQDPGLGLRLIYFSYDVKMKEKGDIPEGYSVSREKKERFSLILESASTNQTSMYLCASSLRFPGLAGKGNEQFFGPGTRLTVL.

The CDR3 DNA follows: TGTGCCAGCAGCCGGGGGGCGATAGTCCCTGAGCAGTTCTTC. As protein: CASSRGAIVPEQFF. V gene TRBV7-2 combines with J gene TRBJ2-1; D perhaps matches TRBD2 (7 bases). There are 14 residues in the CDR3. Trimming shortened V by 5 bases and J by 9 bases, and 17 bases separated the two germline ends. The germline gives CDR1 SGHTA, CDR2 FQGNSA.

In its sample, this clonotype was seen a few times. This rearrangement joins TRBV25-1 to TRBJ1-2; TRBD1 is a possible D gene (5 bases). The germline V gene encodes CDR1 MGHDK and CDR2 SYGVNS. V gave up 2 bases and J gave up 8 bases, with 15 bases separating them. The CDR3 consists of 14 residues. The CDR3 loop reads CASSEGGTVMGYTF. Written as DNA, the CDR3 is TGTGCCAGCAGTGAAGGAGGGACCGTCATGGGCTACACCTTC.

This clonotype was counted between two and nine times. The V and J genes are TRBV20-1 and TRBJ2-7; a weak D match, TRBD1 (5 bases). Trimming took off 6 bases at V and 0 bases at J, with 27 bases between the two ends. Germline CDR1 reads DFQATT; CDR2 reads SNEGSKA (reference sequence). CDR3 length equals 18 residues. The CDR3 loop is CSAVSGARLLTSSYEQYF. Here the CDR3 DNA reads TGCAGTGCCGTTAGTGGGGCGAGATTGCTTACAAGCTCCTACGAGCAGTACTTC.

The gene calls are TRBV28 and TRBJ2-1; maybe TRBD2 (6 bases). The V end was cut by 2 bases, the J end by 5 bases, with 22 bases between. The CDR3 runs to 18 residues. The germline V gene encodes CDR1 MDHEN and CDR2 SYDVKM. CDR3 DNA sequence: TGTGCCAGCAGTTTAAGGACCCCGCGACTAGTAAGTGACAATGAGCAGTTCTTC. This translates into CASSLRTPRLVSDNEQFF.

This clonotype has at least ten counts. V and J are TRBV12-3 or TRBV12-4 and TRBJ2-5; no clear D. This CDR3 has 14 residues. V was cut by 3 bases and J by 1 base, with 9 bases left in between. The CDR3 DNA reads TGTGCCAGCAGTTTGTCACCTCCCCAAGAGACCCAGTACTTC. Its translation: CASSLSPPQETQYF.

This clonotype was seen a handful of times. The rearrangement uses TRBV29-1 and TRBJ1-1; TRBD1 matches at 8 bases. The CDR3 contains 16 residues. The germline V gene encodes CDR1 SQVTM and CDR2 ANQGSEA. Trimming cost V 5 bases and J 1 base; bases outside gene matches: 12. The CDR3 DNA reads as TGCAGCGTTTCCGGGGGCAGGGGGCTGTGGAACACTGAAGCTTTCTTT. It specifies CSVSGGRGLWNTEAFF.

This clonotype was seen a few times. The J gene is TRBJ1-5, the V gene TRBV7-2, with D unclear. Per germline, CDR1 SGHTA and CDR2 FQGNSA. This CDR3 comprises 15 residues. The ends were cut back, 4 bases at V and 7 bases at J, with 17 bases in the middle. The CDR3 DNA is TGTGCCAGCAGCTCCCAGGCCTCCCCCACGCAGCCCCAGCATTTT. Protein: CASSSQASPTQPQHF.

The genes are TRBV20-1 and TRBJ2-2; weak D call: TRBD2 (6 bases). This CDR3 region has 16 residues. The V end was cut by 1 base, the J end by 2 bases, with 14 bases between. Germline CDR1 reads DFQATT; CDR2 reads SNEGSKA (reference sequence). The DNA for the CDR3 is TGCAGTGCTAGAGGACTAGGGAGAATCAACACCGGGGAGCTGTTTTTT. Translating it yields CSARGLGRINTGELFF.

This clonotype was detected many times. V gene TRBV20-1 combines with J gene TRBJ2-5; D is unclear. This CDR3 contains 13 residues. Germline assignment: CDR1 DFQATT and CDR2 SNEGSKA (reference sequence). The V gene lost 8 bases and the J gene lost 1 base, with 14 bases spanning the gap. CDR3 nucleotides: TGCAGTTCTACCGGCCACGTCCAAGAGACCCAGTACTTC. Protein: CSSTGHVQETQYF.

This clonotype was counted a few times. The chain carries TRBV12-3 or TRBV12-4 and TRBJ1-2; 9 nucleotides line up with TRBD1. This CDR3 has 14 residues. The trim removed 6 bases at V and 8 bases at J, leaving 10 bases unmatched. The CDR3 spells CASSPGQGSPGYTF. For the CDR3, the DNA is TGTGCCAGCAGCCCTGGACAGGGGAGTCCGGGCTACACCTTC.

The chain carries TRBV24-1 and TRBJ2-1; 9 bases are shared with TRBD1. Germline V CDR1 and CDR2: KGHDR, SFDVKD. The CDR3 covers 15 residues. J lost 8 bases, V lost 3 bases, and 7 bases had no gene match. The CDR3 is CATSDDGQGYHEQFF. For the CDR3, the DNA is TGTGCCACCAGTGATGACGGACAGGGGTACCATGAGCAGTTCTTC.

This clonotype was detected ten times or more. No conserved phenylalanine or tryptophan ends this CDR3, so it is likely a read error. No DNA is shown, since the ends of the CDR3 on it are uncertain; the CDR3 is the one TCRdb lists. The chain carries TRBV12-3 or TRBV12-4 and TRBJ1-1; the D segment call TRBD1 is taken from the table without a DNA check. The CDR3 spans 15 amino acids, including both terminal residues. The CDR3 spells CASSSPGMGQGDLRL.

This clonotype has more than one count but fewer than ten. This chain joins TRBV4-2 and TRBJ2-3; tentative D call: TRBD1 (8 bases). This CDR3 is built from 18 residues. Trimming stripped 0 bases from V and 0 bases from J, with 16 bases between. The germline gives CDR1 LGHNA, CDR2 YNFKEQ. CDR3 sequence (DNA): TGTGCCAGCAGCCAAGATACAGGGGGGGGGACTAGCACAGATACGCAGTATTTT. Protein sequence: CASSQDTGGGTSTDTQYF.

This chain links TRBV4-3 with TRBJ2-2; D call uncertain. CDR1 and CDR2 from the germline V gene are LGHNA and YSLEER. The CDR3 has 18 residues. V lost 0 bases and J lost 6, with 20 bases in between. The CDR3 sequence: CASSQDITLDFRAGELFF. CDR3 DNA: TGCGCCAGCAGCCAAGATATAACGCTCGATTTTCGCGCCGGGGAGCTGTTTTTT.

This clonotype has ten or more counts. The chain carries TRBV20-1 and TRBJ2-7; D perhaps matches TRBD2 (7 bases). This CDR3 has 15 residues. CDR1 and CDR2 (germline): DFQATT, SNEGSKA (reference sequence). Trimming took off 6 bases at V and 5 bases at J, with 23 bases between the two ends. CDR3 region: CSASTWGRGIDEQYF. DNA of the CDR3: TGCAGTGCAAGTACATGGGGGAGGGGGATAGACGAGCAGTACTTC.

The chain links TRBV4-2 to TRBJ2-4, with D perhaps matching TRBD1 (5 bases). V lost 4 bases and J 1 base, leaving 23 bases between the germline ends. The CDR3 runs to 19 residues. The V gene's germline CDR1 is LGHNA and CDR2 YNFKEQ. The CDR3 DNA sequence: TGTGCCAGCAGCCTTCCAGAAGGCAGGGAAAAAAGTGCCAAAAACATTCAGTACTTC. Translating it yields CASSLPEGREKSAKNIQYF.

The gene calls are TRBV15 and TRBJ2-7; no clear D gene. Trimming took 0 bases from V and 6 from J, leaving 12 bases between them. Germline lookup yields CDR1 LNHNV and CDR2 YYDKDF (reference sequence). The CDR3 totals 14 residues. The CDR3 spells CATSRDRSAGEQYF. CDR3 DNA sequence: TGTGCCACCAGCAGAGACCGTTCTGCTGGCGAGCAGTACTTC. Together with reference TRBV15 and TRBJ2-7, the CDR3 gives the full variable domain: DAMVIQNPRYQVTQFGKPVTLSCSQTLNHNVMYWYQQKSSQAPKLLFHYYDKDFNNEADTPDNFQSRRPNTSFCFLDIRSPGLGDTAMYLCATSRDRSAGEQYFGPGTRLTVT.

This rearrangement joins TRBV29-1 to TRBJ1-1; D is perhaps TRBD1 (6 bases). CDR3 length equals 13 residues. From germline, CDR1 is SQVTM and CDR2 ANQGSEA. V was cut by 7 bases and J by 0 bases, with 12 bases left in between. The CDR3 DNA follows: TGCAGCGCCGGGGGGCTCATGAACACTGAAGCTTTCTTT. Its protein product is CSAGGLMNTEAFF.

The chain links TRBV9 to TRBJ2-5; 7 bases align to TRBD1. Germline V gene sequence: CDR1 SGDLS, CDR2 YYNGEE. This CDR3 comprises 16 residues. Trimming took 4 bases from V and 1 from J; bases not matched to a gene: 10. The CDR3 coding sequence is TGTGCCAGCAGCCCTCGGTTGGGACAGATCCAAGAGACCCAGTACTTC. Its protein is CASSPRLGQIQETQYF.

This clonotype was seen at least ten times. This chain connects TRBV5-1 to TRBJ2-1, with unresolved D. CDR1 is SGHRS and CDR2 is YFSETQ in the germline V gene. V dropped 4 bases and J dropped 1 base, with 6 bases sitting between them. The CDR3 is 13 residues long. The CDR3 reads CASSQNSYNEQFF. In DNA, the CDR3 is TGCGCCAGCAGCCAGAATTCCTACAATGAGCAGTTCTTC.

V and J are TRBV19 and TRBJ2-1, with D maybe TRBD2 (5 bases). Trimming removed 5 bases at V and 8 bases at J, with 10 bases between. CDR3 length: 12 amino acids. Germline CDR1 and CDR2: LNHDA and SQIVND (reference sequence). The CDR3 coding sequence is TGTGCCAGTAGTGCTCCTAGCTATGAGCAGTTCTTC. Encoded protein: CASSAPSYEQFF.

The rearrangement joins TRBV3-1 to TRBJ2-1, with 12 nucleotides matching TRBD2. The CDR3 totals 21 residues. From germline, CDR1 is LGHDT and CDR2 YNNKEL (reference sequence). The V gene end was trimmed by 1 base and the J gene end by 6 bases; junction bases not matched to a gene: 19. CDR3 sequence: CASSQVILNPSGRAAGNEQFF. Written as DNA, the CDR3 is TGTGCCAGCAGCCAAGTGATCCTAAACCCTAGCGGGAGGGCAGCCGGCAATGAGCAGTTCTTC.

The rearrangement joins TRBV29-1 to TRBJ2-2, with 7 bases identical to TRBD1. This CDR3 comprises 14 residues. Germline V lookup: CDR1 SQVTM, CDR2 ANQGSEA. Trimming at V came to 5 bases and at J to 3 bases, leaving 6 bases not matched to a gene. CDR3 sequence: CSVYRGADTGELFF. The CDR3 region has the DNA TGCAGCGTTTACAGGGGCGCGGACACCGGGGAGCTGTTTTTT.

This chain links TRBV29-1 with TRBJ1-6; D is unresolved. The germline CDR1 and CDR2 sequences are SQVTM and ANQGSEA. The length of the CDR3 is 13 residues. Trimming pared 6 bases from V and 0 bases from J, leaving 6 bases between. The CDR3 here is CSVMSSYNSPLHF. CDR3 sequence (DNA): TGCAGCGTAATGAGCTCCTATAATTCACCCCTCCACTTT.

The chain links TRBV3-1 to TRBJ2-3; D ambiguous. The V end was cut by 4 bases, the J end by 0 bases, with 14 bases between. The CDR3 is made up of 16 amino acids. CDR1 is LGHDT, CDR2 YNNKEL, per germline (reference sequence). The chain's CDR3 is CASSPFQTSSTDTQYF. DNA for the CDR3: TGTGCCAGCAGCCCCTTTCAGACCTCTAGCACAGATACGCAGTATTTT.

The chain recombines TRBV5-1 with TRBJ2-7, with D unclear. The CDR3 has 15 residues. The germline CDR1 and CDR2 sequences are SGHRS and YFSETQ. Trimming took off 2 bases at V and 2 bases at J, with 14 bases between the two ends. The CDR3 DNA is TGCGCCAGCAGCTTTGGGTTTCCCCCCACCTACGAGCAGTACTTC. Translated: CASSFGFPPTYEQYF.

This sequence joins TRBV11-2 and TRBJ2-1; 14 bases match TRBD2. CDR1 is SGHAT and CDR2 is FQNNGV in the germline V gene. V was pared by 5 bases and J by 1 base, with 16 bases of the junction left unmatched. There are 21 residues in the CDR3. CDR3 sequence reads: CASSKGLAGVISGRSYNEQFF. The CDR3 DNA reads as TGTGCCAGCAGCAAGGGACTAGCGGGAGTAATATCGGGGCGGTCCTACAATGAGCAGTTCTTC.